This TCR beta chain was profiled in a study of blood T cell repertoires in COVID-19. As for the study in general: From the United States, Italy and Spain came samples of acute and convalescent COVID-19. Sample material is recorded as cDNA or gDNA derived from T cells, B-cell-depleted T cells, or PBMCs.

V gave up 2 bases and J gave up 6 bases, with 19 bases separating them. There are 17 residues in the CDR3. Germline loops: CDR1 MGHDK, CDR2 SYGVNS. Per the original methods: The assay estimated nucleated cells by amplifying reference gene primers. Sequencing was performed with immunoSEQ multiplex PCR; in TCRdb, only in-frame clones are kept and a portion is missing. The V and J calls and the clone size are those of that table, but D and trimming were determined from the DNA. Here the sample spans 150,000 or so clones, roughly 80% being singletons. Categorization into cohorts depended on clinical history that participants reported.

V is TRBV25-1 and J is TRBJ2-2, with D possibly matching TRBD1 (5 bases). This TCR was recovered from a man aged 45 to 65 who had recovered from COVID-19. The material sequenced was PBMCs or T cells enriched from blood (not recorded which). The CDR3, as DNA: TGTGCCAGCAGTGAAATTGTTTCAGGGCTTGGGGCCGGGGAGCTGTTTTTT. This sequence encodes CASSEIVSGLGAGELFF.